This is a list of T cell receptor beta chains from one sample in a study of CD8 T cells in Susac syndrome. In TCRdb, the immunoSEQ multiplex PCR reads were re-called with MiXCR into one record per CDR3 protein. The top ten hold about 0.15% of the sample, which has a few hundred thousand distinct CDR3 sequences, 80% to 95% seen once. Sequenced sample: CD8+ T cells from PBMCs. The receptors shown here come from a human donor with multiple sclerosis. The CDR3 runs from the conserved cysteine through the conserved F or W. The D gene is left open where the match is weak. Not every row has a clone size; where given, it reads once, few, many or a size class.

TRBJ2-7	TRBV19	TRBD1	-	TGTGCCAGTAGCGGGGACAGGGTCCACGAGCAGTACTTC	CASSGDRVHEQYF
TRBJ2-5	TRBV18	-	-	TGTGCCAGCTCACTACCTTACGGTTCCCAAGAGACCCAGTACTTC	CASSLPYGSQETQYF
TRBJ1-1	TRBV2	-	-	TGTGCCAGCAGTGGAGGGGAGAAGAACACTGAAGCTTTCTTT	CASSGGEKNTEAFF
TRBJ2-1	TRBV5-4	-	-	TGTGCCAGCAGCTTGATGTGGAGCGGAGAGCAGTTCTTC	CASSLMWSGEQFF
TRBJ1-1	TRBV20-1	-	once	TGCAGTGCTAGAGACCAAGGGTCACCGAACACTGAAGCTTTCTTT	CSARDQGSPNTEAFF
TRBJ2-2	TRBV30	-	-	TGTGCCTGGACTCTTATTACCGGGGAGCTGTTTTTT	CAWTLITGELFF
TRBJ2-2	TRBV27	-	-	TGTGCCAGCCGCGCATTCGTCGGGGACACCGGGGAGCTGTTTTTT	CASRAFVGDTGELFF
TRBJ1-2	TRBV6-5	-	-	TGTGCCACCACGGGTAACGGGCTCTATGGCTACACCTTC	CATTGNGLYGYTF
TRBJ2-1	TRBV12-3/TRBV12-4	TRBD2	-	TGTGCCAGCAGTCCTGGTGGCCCCACGGGGGGGGAAGAGCAGTTCTTC	CASSPGGPTGGEEQFF
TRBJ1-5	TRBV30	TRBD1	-	TGTGCCTGGAGTCAGGGGGCCGGCAATCAGCCCCAGCATTTT	CAWSQGAGNQPQHF
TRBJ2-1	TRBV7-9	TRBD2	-	TGTGCCAGCAGTCTGTCTCTACTAGCGGAGCAGTTCTTC	CASSLSLLAEQFF
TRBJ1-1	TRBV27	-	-	TGTGCCAGCAGTTTCAGGGGAAGGGATACTGAAGCTTTCTTT	CASSFRGRDTEAFF
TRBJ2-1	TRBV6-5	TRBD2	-	TGTGCCAGCAGTTACGAGACTAGCGGGGCCCAAGAGCAGTTCTTC	CASSYETSGAQEQFF
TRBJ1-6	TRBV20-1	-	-	TGCAGTGCTGGGATCCAGGGGTCCTATAATTCACCCCTCCACTTT	CSAGIQGSYNSPLHF
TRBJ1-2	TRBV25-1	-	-	TGTGCCAGCAAGGTCAGGGCCCATGGCTACACCTTC	CASKVRAHGYTF
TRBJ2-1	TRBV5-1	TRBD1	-	TGCGCCAGCAGCTCGGGACAGAAGGAGCAGTTCTTC	CASSSGQKEQFF
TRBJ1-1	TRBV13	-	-	TGTGCCAGCAGCTCGGGGGGGATGAACACTGAAGCTTTCTTT	CASSSGGMNTEAFF
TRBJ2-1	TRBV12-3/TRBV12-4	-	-	TGTGCCAGCAGCCCCCACAGCCGAAGGCGGTTCTTC	CASSPHSRRRFF
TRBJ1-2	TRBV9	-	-	TGTGCCAGCAGCGTGGAGGGATCCTATGGCTACACCTTC	CASSVEGSYGYTF
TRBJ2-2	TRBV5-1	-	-	TGCGCCAGCAGCTTGGGGCCGGGTTACACCGGGGAGCTGTTTTTT	CASSLGPGYTGELFF
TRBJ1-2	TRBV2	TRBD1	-	TGTGCCCCTGACAGGGGGAAGTTCCCCCATAACTATGGCTACACCTTC	CAPDRGKFPHNYGYTF
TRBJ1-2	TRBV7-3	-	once	TGTGCCAGCAGCTTAGGTCCTGGGAGTGTAGGCTACACCTTC	CASSLGPGSVGYTF
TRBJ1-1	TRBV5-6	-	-	TGTGCCAGCAGCTTGGGAGGCACCCTAGAAGCTTTCTTT	CASSLGGTLEAFF
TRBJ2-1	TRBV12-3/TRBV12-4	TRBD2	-	TGTGCCAGCAGGGCGGGCGGGGGGCTCTACAATGAGCAGTTCTTC	CASRAGGGLYNEQFF
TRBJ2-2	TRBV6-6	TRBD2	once	TGTGCCAGCAGTCGAACCGGGGGGGCGTCCGGGGAGCTGTTTTTT	CASSRTGGASGELFF
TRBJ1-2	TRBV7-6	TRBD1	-	TGTGCCAGCAGCTTAGGAGGACAGGAGAGCTACACCTTC	CASSLGGQESYTF
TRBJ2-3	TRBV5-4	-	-	TGTGCCAGCAGCAATATCGGGACTACAGATACGCAGTATTTT	CASSNIGTTDTQYF
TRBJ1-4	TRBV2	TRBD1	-	TGTGCCAGCAACTCCAGGGGGGGGCTGATAGGTGAAAAACTGTTTTTT	CASNSRGGLIGEKLFF
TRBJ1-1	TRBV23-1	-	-	TGCGCCAGCAGTCACCCCGGACAGTTGAACACTGAAGCTTTCTTT	CASSHPGQLNTEAFF
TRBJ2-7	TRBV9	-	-	TGTGCCAGCAGCCCCCGCAGCGGACCCTCGCCGGGCTCCTACGAGCAGTACTTC	CASSPRSGPSPGSYEQYF
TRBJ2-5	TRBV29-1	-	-	TGCAGCATATGCTGGACGGGGGACGAGACCCAGTACTTC	CSICWTGDETQYF
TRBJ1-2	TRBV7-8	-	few	TGTGCCAGCAGCTTCGGACGGGGGGACTTCTATGGCTACACCTTC	CASSFGRGDFYGYTF
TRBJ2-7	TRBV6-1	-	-	TGTGCCAGCAGCCCCTCGGTCGAGCAGTACTTC	CASSPSVEQYF
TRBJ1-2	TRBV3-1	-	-	TGTGCCAGCAGCCAAGATCCTTGGGACTACACCTTC	CASSQDPWDYTF
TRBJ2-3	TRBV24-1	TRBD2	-	TGTGCCACCAGTGACCCCGGGGGGGCCACAGATACGCAGTATTTT	CATSDPGGATDTQYF
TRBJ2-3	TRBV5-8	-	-	TGTGCCAGCAGCTTGTGGCTAGCGAGGGATACGCAGTATTTT	CASSLWLARDTQYF
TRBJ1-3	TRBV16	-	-	TGTGCCAGCAGCCTGGTGGGCAGTTCGAGCTCTGGAAACACCATATATTTT	CASSLVGSSSSGNTIYF
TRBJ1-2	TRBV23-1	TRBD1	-	TGCGCCAGCAGTCAATCCGAGGCAGGGGGATTGCCTAACTATGGCTACACCTTC	CASSQSEAGGLPNYGYTF
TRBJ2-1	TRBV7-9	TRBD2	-	TGTGCCAGCAGCCCAGGACTAGCGGCTGACAATGAGCAGTTCTTC	CASSPGLAADNEQFF
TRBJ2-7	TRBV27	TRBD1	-	TGTGCCAGCAGTTGGGGCTTTCCGGGACAGGGATCGAGTAGCGAGCAGTACTTC	CASSWGFPGQGSSSEQYF